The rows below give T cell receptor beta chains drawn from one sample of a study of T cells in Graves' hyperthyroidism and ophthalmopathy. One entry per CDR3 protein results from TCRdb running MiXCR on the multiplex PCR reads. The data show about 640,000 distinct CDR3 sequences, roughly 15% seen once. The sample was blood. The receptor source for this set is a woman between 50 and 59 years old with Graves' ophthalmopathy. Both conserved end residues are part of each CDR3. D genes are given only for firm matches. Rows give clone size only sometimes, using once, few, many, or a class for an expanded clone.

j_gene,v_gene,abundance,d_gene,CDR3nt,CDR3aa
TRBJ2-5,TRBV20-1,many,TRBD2,TGCAGTGCTAGAGATATTCGCACTAGCGGGAGCAAGACCCAGTACTTC,CSARDIRTSGSKTQYF
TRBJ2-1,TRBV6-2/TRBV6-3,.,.,TGTGCCAGCAGTTACATCCCATACAATGAGCAGTTCTTC,CASSYIPYNEQFF
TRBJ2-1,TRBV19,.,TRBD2,TGTGCCAGTAGTTCCTTACTAGCGGGAGCTGACAATGAGCAGTTCTTC,CASSSLLAGADNEQFF
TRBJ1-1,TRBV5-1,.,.,TGCGCCAGCAGCTTCAGGGGTGAAGCTTTCTTT,CASSFRGEAFF
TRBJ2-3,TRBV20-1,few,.,TGCAGTGCTAGAATCGGAATTAGCACAGATACGCAGTATTTT,CSARIGISTDTQYF
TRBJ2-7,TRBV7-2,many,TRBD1,TGTGCCAGCAGCTCCTCCGGGACAGAATACGAGCAGTACTTC,CASSSSGTEYEQYF
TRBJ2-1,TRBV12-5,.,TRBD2,TGTGCTAGTGGTTTGGGGACTAGCGGGAGCTCTTTCTACAATGAGCAGTTCTTC,CASGLGTSGSSFYNEQFF
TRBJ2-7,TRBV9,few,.,TGTGCCAGCAGTGCCCGGGACGGACCCTACGAGCAGTACTTC,CASSARDGPYEQYF
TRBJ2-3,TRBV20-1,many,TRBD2,TGCAGTGCAAAATCCCTAGCGGGAGGGCATGATACGCAGTATTTT,CSAKSLAGGHDTQYF
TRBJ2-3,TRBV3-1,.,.,TGTGCCAGCAGCCACCGGGACTCCCGGGTCACGGGTACGCAGTATTTT,CASSHRDSRVTGTQYF
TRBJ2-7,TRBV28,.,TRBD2,TGTGCCAGCAGTTTCGAGCGGGAGAGCTCCTACGAGCAGTGCTTC,CASSFERESSYEQCF
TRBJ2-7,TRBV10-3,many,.,TGTGCCATCAAGGACAGCTACGAGCAGTACTTC,CAIKDSYEQYF
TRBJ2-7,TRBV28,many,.,TGTGCCAGCAGTTCGGCCGGGTCAGAAAACGTCCACGAGCAGTACTTC,CASSSAGSENVHEQYF
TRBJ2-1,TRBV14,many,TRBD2,TGTGCCAGCAGCCAAGTGAGGGGGACTAGCTACAATGAGCAGTTCTTC,CASSQVRGTSYNEQFF
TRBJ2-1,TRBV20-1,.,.,TGCAGTGCCGGACACAATGAGCAGTTCTTC,CSAGHNEQFF
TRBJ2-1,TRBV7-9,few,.,TGTGCCAGCAGCCCCGGGGACTCGAGCTCCTACAATGAGCAGTTCTTC,CASSPGDSSSYNEQFF
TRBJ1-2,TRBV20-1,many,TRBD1,TGCAGTGCTAGAGTCAGGGGGTGGCAAGGCTACACCTTC,CSARVRGWQGYTF
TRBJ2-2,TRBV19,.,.,TGTGCCAGTAGTATAGGTGGAGGGAGTTCGACCGGGGAGCTGTTTTTT,CASSIGGGSSTGELFF
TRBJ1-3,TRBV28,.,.,TGTGCCAGCAGCTTTATCGGGGGGACAGGAAACACCATATATTTT,CASSFIGGTGNTIYF
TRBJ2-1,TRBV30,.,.,TGTGCCTGGAGTGCTCCAAGAACAGGCTACAGCTCCTACAATGAGCAGTTCTTC,CAWSAPRTGYSSYNEQFF
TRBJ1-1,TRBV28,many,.,TGTGCCAGCAGTTCTGGGGGGGGCGACACTGAAGCTTTCTTT,CASSSGGGDTEAFF
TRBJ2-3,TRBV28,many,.,TGTGCCAGCAGTTTCATGCTCGGGACGTCAGATACGCAGTATTTT,CASSFMLGTSDTQYF
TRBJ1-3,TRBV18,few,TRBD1,TGTGCCAGCTCATCGGACAGGATCCCAATAAACACCATATATTTT,CASSSDRIPINTIYF
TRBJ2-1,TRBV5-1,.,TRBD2,TGCGCCAGCAGCATAATTAGCGGGAACGCGTACAATGAGCAGTTCTTC,CASSIISGNAYNEQFF
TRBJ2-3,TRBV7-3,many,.,TGTGCCAGCAGCTTTCTTAGGGGAAGCACAGATACGCAGTATTTT,CASSFLRGSTDTQYF
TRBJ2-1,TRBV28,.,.,TGCGCCAGCAGAGGGGACATCGGCTCCTACAATGGGCAGTTCTTC,CASRGDIGSYNGQFF
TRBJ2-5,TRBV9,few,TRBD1,TGTGCCAGCAGCGAGGGACAGGGGAACCAAGAGACCCAGTACTTC,CASSEGQGNQETQYF
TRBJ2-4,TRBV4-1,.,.,TGCGCCAGCAGCCAAGATGAAGGGGCCTTCAAAAACATTCAGTACTTC,CASSQDEGAFKNIQYF
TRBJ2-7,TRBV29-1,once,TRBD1,TGCAGCGTTGAAGGAGGGACAGGGCTGTACGAGCAGTACTTC,CSVEGGTGLYEQYF
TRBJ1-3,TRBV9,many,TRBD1,TGTGCCAGCAGCGATCTCACAGGGGCCCACCGAAACACCATATATTTT,CASSDLTGAHRNTIYF
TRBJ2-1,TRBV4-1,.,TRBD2,TGCGCCAGCAGCCCCGAGAGCGGGGCCTACAATGAGCAGTTCTTC,CASSPESGAYNEQFF
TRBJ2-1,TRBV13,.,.,TGTGCCAGCAGCTCCCGGGACCACCGATACAATGAGCAGTTCTTC,CASSSRDHRYNEQFF
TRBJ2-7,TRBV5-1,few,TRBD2,TGCGCCAGCAGCTTGCGCGGGAGTTCAGGCGAGCAGTACTTC,CASSLRGSSGEQYF
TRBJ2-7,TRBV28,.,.,TGTGCCAGCAGTTTCCGAGCAGTGGACGAGCAGTACTTC,CASSFRAVDEQYF
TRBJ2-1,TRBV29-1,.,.,TGCAGCGCCAATAGCGCTGACAATGAGCAGTTCTTC,CSANSADNEQFF
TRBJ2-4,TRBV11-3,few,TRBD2,TGTGCCAGCAGTTTAGGGACTAGCGTTGGGTTCTCGGCCAAAAACATTCAGTACTTC,CASSLGTSVGFSAKNIQYF
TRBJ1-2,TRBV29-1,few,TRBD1,TGCAGCGTTAGGACAGGGGGTGATGGCTACACCTTC,CSVRTGGDGYTF